Described below is a single TCR beta chain sequence and its context. CDR1 is MNHEY and CDR2 is SMNVEV in the germline V gene (reference sequence). The CDR3 totals 13 residues. V lost 3 bases and J lost 5, with 10 bases in between. This entry belongs to a study of blood T cell repertoires in COVID-19. Study information: Spain, Italy and the United States supplied samples that represented acute and convalescent COVID-19.

TCRdb's copy holds only in-frame clones and misses some; the assay was immunoSEQ multiplex PCR. This table holds approximately 210,000 clones, around nine tenths found once. The chain employs TRBV27 and TRBJ1-1; tentative D call: TRBD1 (5 bases). Specimen: peripheral blood. The receptor was derived from a middle-aged woman with acute or convalescent COVID-19. CDR3 sequence (DNA): TGTGCCAGCAGTTTTGGGGGGGGGACTGAAGCTTTCTTT. As protein: CASSFGGGTEAFF.